The rows below give T cell receptor beta chains drawn from one sample of a study of CD8 T cells in Susac syndrome. Using its own MiXCR run on the immunoSEQ multiplex PCR reads, TCRdb lists one record per CDR3 protein. This table holds 150,000 to 250,000 distinct CDR3 sequences, 90% to 95% found once. Sample: CD4+ T cells from PBMCs. The receptors were gathered from a human donor with multiple sclerosis. Each CDR3 is given with its conserved first and last residue. A D gene is named only where the DNA matches it firmly. The size entry is marked missing in some rows and otherwise reads once, few, many or a size class.

abundance	d_gene	v_gene	j_gene	CDR3nt	CDR3aa
NA	NA	TRBV19	TRBJ1-1	TGTGCCAGTAGGGAACGGGATTCTCTCTCTGAAGCTTTCTTT	CASRERDSLSEAFF
NA	NA	TRBV20-1	TRBJ1-2	TGCAGTGCTCCCATGGGGCTCCATGGCGATGGCTACACCTTC	CSAPMGLHGDGYTF
NA	NA	TRBV29-1	TRBJ2-7	TGCAGCGTTGGAAGGAGGGTCAACGCTTATTCCTACGAGCAGTACTTC	CSVGRRVNAYSYEQYF
NA	NA	TRBV30	TRBJ1-6	TGTGCCTGGAGGAGGGGCGTCTCACCCCTCCACTTT	CAWRRGVSPLHF
NA	NA	TRBV30	TRBJ1-6	TGTGCCTGTAGGAGCTCCTATAATTCACCCCTCCACTTT	CACRSSYNSPLHF
NA	TRBD1	TRBV4-1	TRBJ1-5	TGCGCCAGCAGCCAAGGGTCAGGGGGTCAGCCCCAGCATTTT	CASSQGSGGQPQHF
NA	NA	TRBV10-3	TRBJ1-1	TGTGCCATCAGACAGGATTTGAACACTGAAGCTTTCTTT	CAIRQDLNTEAFF
NA	NA	TRBV3-1	TRBJ1-5	TGTGCCAGCAGCCAACGCAATCAGCCCCAGCATTTT	CASSQRNQPQHF
NA	TRBD2	TRBV20-1	TRBJ2-7	TGCAGTGCCCCGGTAACTAGCGGGAACCACGAGCAGTACTTC	CSAPVTSGNHEQYF
NA	NA	TRBV15	TRBJ1-2	TGTGCCACCAGCAGAGCCCCGCTACCCTATGGCTACACCTTC	CATSRAPLPYGYTF
NA	TRBD1	TRBV12-5	TRBJ1-1	TGTGCTAGTGGGGAAGACAGGGAGGCTTTCTTT	CASGEDREAFF
NA	NA	TRBV5-4	TRBJ2-4	TGTGCCAGCAGCGCTGGGCTACCGCCCACCATTCAGTACTTC	CASSAGLPPTIQYF
NA	NA	TRBV12-3/TRBV12-4	TRBJ2-5	TGTGCCAGCAGACAGGGATGGCGTGAGACCCAGTACTTC	CASRQGWRETQYF
NA	NA	TRBV19	TRBJ1-1	TGTGCCAGTAGCCCCTCACAGATGAACACTGAAGCTTTCTTT	CASSPSQMNTEAFF
NA	TRBD2	TRBV4-2	TRBJ2-1	TGTGCCAGCAGCCAAGAAGGGGCTAGCGGGGTTAATGAGCAGTTCTTC	CASSQEGASGVNEQFF
NA	NA	TRBV3-1	TRBJ1-2	TGTGCCAGCAGCGAAAGGGGAAGCGGCTACACCTTC	CASSERGSGYTF
NA	NA	TRBV25-1	TRBJ2-5	TGTGCCAGCAGTGGCAGCGGTGTACTCCAAGAGACCCAGTACTTC	CASSGSGVLQETQYF
NA	NA	TRBV20-1	TRBJ2-7	TGCAGTGCTAGAGATTCTAGGCGCTACGAGCAGTACTTC	CSARDSRRYEQYF
NA	NA	TRBV18	TRBJ1-5	TGTGCCAGCTCACCAGGTGAGGGATTGCAAAGCAATCAGCCCCAGCATTTT	CASSPGEGLQSNQPQHF
NA	NA	TRBV5-1	TRBJ2-3	TGCGCCAGCAGCTTGGCCGGGACGTCCACAGATACGCAGTATTTT	CASSLAGTSTDTQYF
NA	NA	TRBV20-1	TRBJ2-7	TGCAGTGCTAGGCGGGATCCCTACGAGCAGTACTTC	CSARRDPYEQYF
once	NA	TRBV29-1	TRBJ2-5	TGCAGCGTTGGTGACGCAAGGAGGTACCAAGAGACCCAGTACTTC	CSVGDARRYQETQYF
few	NA	TRBV7-2	TRBJ2-5	TGTGCCAGCAGCTTAGGGCAAAACCAAGAGACCCAGTACTTC	CASSLGQNQETQYF
NA	NA	TRBV2	TRBJ1-1	TGTGCCAGCAGTGAATCAAGTGAAGCTTTCTTT	CASSESSEAFF
NA	NA	TRBV27	TRBJ2-3	TGTGCCAGCAGGATGGACTCTCGAGATACGCAGTATTTT	CASRMDSRDTQYF
NA	NA	TRBV20-1	TRBJ2-2	TGCAGTGCTAGAGCCGGGACCCTCACCGGGGAGCTGTTTTTT	CSARAGTLTGELFF
NA	TRBD2	TRBV20-1	TRBJ2-5	TGCAGTGCTGGAGGGACTAGCGGGAGACAAGAGACCCAGTACTTC	CSAGGTSGRQETQYF
NA	NA	TRBV29-1	TRBJ2-1	TGCAGCGTTGAAGATGGGGGCGCCGGATCCTACAATGAGCAGTTCTTC	CSVEDGGAGSYNEQFF
NA	NA	TRBV5-4	TRBJ2-2	TGTGCCAGCAGCTCGGCCCAGGTCGGGACCGGGGAGCTGTTTTTT	CASSSAQVGTGELFF
NA	NA	TRBV29-1	TRBJ1-2	TGCAGCTCTCACGCCGTGGGGAGTTACACCTTC	CSSHAVGSYTF
NA	NA	TRBV7-7	TRBJ2-3	TGTGCTAGCAGCCCCCTGGGCCACACAGATACGCAGTATTTT	CASSPLGHTDTQYF
NA	NA	TRBV16	TRBJ2-4	TGTGCCAGCAGCCAATCGGGCGCGGCCAAAAACATTCAGTACTTC	CASSQSGAAKNIQYF
NA	TRBD2	TRBV20-1	TRBJ2-7	TGCAGTGCAACTAGCGGGATACCCTACGAGCAGTACTTC	CSATSGIPYEQYF
NA	TRBD1	TRBV29-1	TRBJ1-2	TGCAGCGTTGTCCCGGGACAGTATGGCTACACCTTC	CSVVPGQYGYTF
NA	NA	TRBV5-1	TRBJ1-5	TGCGCCAGCAGCCTTGGAGGGACTCAGCCCCAGCATTTT	CASSLGGTQPQHF
NA	NA	TRBV7-9	TRBJ2-7	TGTGCCAGCAGCTTAACAGGCCTAGCCTCATACGTAGGCGAGCAGTACTTC	CASSLTGLASYVGEQYF
NA	NA	TRBV12-3/TRBV12-4	TRBJ2-7	TGTGCCAGCAGTTGGTCCGGGACATACTACGAGCAGTACTTC	CASSWSGTYYEQYF
few	NA	TRBV18	TRBJ2-5	TGTGCCAGCTCACCACGGGGAACGGAGACCCAGTACTTC	CASSPRGTETQYF
NA	TRBD2	TRBV20-1	TRBJ2-1	TGCAGTGCCCGCGGGACTACGCTTCACAATGAGCAGTTCTTC	CSARGTTLHNEQFF
NA	NA	TRBV7-9	TRBJ1-1	TGTGCCAGCAGCCCGTCCGGGGGGTCATACACTGAAGCTTTCTTT	CASSPSGGSYTEAFF
once	NA	TRBV7-9	TRBJ1-1	TGTGCCAGCAGCGCCTTCTACGCTGAAGCTTTCTTT	CASSAFYAEAFF
NA	TRBD2	TRBV20-1	TRBJ2-2	TGCAGTGCCATACCCCCCGGGACTAGCGGGGGTAACACCGGGGAGCTGTTTTTT	CSAIPPGTSGGNTGELFF
NA	NA	TRBV11-2	TRBJ2-1	TGTGCCAGCAGCTTCGGAGGGGGGCTTCCCAATGAGCAGTTCTTC	CASSFGGGLPNEQFF
NA	NA	TRBV6-1	TRBJ2-3	TGTGCCACCATATCAGATACGCAGTATTTT	CATISDTQYF
NA	NA	TRBV12-5	TRBJ2-3	TGTGCTAGTGGTTTGCCCCGTACAGATACGCAGTATTTT	CASGLPRTDTQYF